One sample yielded the 26 T cell receptor beta chains listed below, sequenced in a study of cytomegalovirus exposure and HLA in healthy donors. Primers for the PCR totalled 60 Vbeta and 13 Jbeta. Measured with immunoSEQ multiplex PCR; TCRdb has only the in-frame clones, and not every one. This sample yields about 170,000 clones, of which approximately 76% are seen a single time; under 7% belongs to the top ten. Sequenced sample: PBMCs. Source of these receptors: a woman aged 18-29 years in good health and CMV-seropositive.

The chain combines TRBV27 with TRBJ1-1; D may be TRBD1 (5 bases). The germline CDR1 and CDR2 sequences are MNHEY and SMNVEV (reference sequence). V lost 3 bases and J lost 3, with 11 bases in between. The CDR3 runs to 14 residues. The CDR3 here is CASSFKGRYTEAFF. CDR3 nucleotides: TGTGCCAGCAGTTTCAAGGGGAGGTACACTGAAGCTTTCTTT.

The CDR3 protein is CASTRGRQTTNEKLFF. The CDR3 nucleotides are TGTGCCAGTACTCGAGGGAGGCAGACAACTAATGAAAAACTGTTTTTT. This chain uses TRBV19 with TRBJ1-4; D unresolved. Germline V gene sequence: CDR1 LNHDA, CDR2 SQIVND (reference sequence). V was cut by 7 bases and J by 0 bases, with 15 bases left in between. CDR3 length: 16 residues.

The chain combines TRBV6-1 with TRBJ1-2; D is possibly TRBD1 (5 bases). The CDR3 length is 11 residues. Trimming stripped 6 bases from V and 5 bases from J, with 7 bases between. Germline V lookup: CDR1 MNHNS, CDR2 SASEGT. In DNA form, the CDR3 reads TGTGCCAGCAGCCAGGGTTATGGCTACACCTTC. Translated: CASSQGYGYTF.

This chain uses TRBV5-6 with TRBJ1-2, with TRBD1 identical over 8 bases. The germline V gene encodes CDR1 SGHDT and CDR2 YYEEEE. The CDR3 consists of 13 residues. Unmatched junction bases numbered 4, after V lost 4 bases and J lost 5 bases. This chain's CDR3 is CASSLTGEYGYTF. Written as DNA, the CDR3 is TGTGCCAGCAGCCTGACAGGGGAATATGGCTACACCTTC. Combining the CDR3 with reference TRBV5-6 and TRBJ1-2 gives the whole variable domain DAGVTQSPTHLIKTRGQQVTLRCSPKSGHDTVSWYQQALGQGPQFIFQYYEEEERQRGNFPDRFSGHQFPNYSSELNVNALLLGDSALYLCASSLTGEYGYTFGSGTRLTVV.

CDR3 amino acids: CASSFRGTGAQETQYF. The CDR3 DNA reads TGTGCCAGCAGCTTCCGCGGGACAGGGGCTCAAGAGACCCAGTACTTC. V and J are TRBV11-3 and TRBJ2-5; TRBD1 matches 10 bases. CDR1 and CDR2 from the germline V gene are SGHNT and YENEEA. The CDR3 consists of 16 residues. V was pared by 3 bases and J by 2 bases, with 6 bases of the junction left unmatched.

The rearrangement joins TRBV27 to TRBJ2-7; D may be TRBD2 (7 bases). V was clipped by 6 bases and J by 3 bases, with 12 bases between them. This CDR3 region has 13 residues. Germline lookup yields CDR1 MNHEY and CDR2 SMNVEV (reference sequence). CDR3 DNA: TGTGCCAGCAGGAGGGGGGGGTACTACGAGCAGTACTTC. Translation: CASRRGGYYEQYF.

V is TRBV11-1 and J is TRBJ2-1; D is perhaps TRBD2 (5 bases). The germline CDR1 and CDR2 sequences are SGHAT and FQDESV (reference sequence). This CDR3 has 12 residues. The germline V and J ends were trimmed by 5 bases and 6 bases, with 8 bases remaining between them. The CDR3 reads CASSNSGNEQFF. CDR3 in DNA: TGTGCCAGCAGCAACAGCGGCAATGAGCAGTTCTTC.

This clone was counted a few times. This chain connects TRBV7-2 to TRBJ2-7; 11 nucleotides agree with TRBD2. The junction had 4 bases not matched to a gene; V was cut back by 5 bases and J by 1 base. CDR3 size: 15 residues. CDR1 SGHTA and CDR2 FQGNSA come from the germline V gene. CDR3 DNA sequence: TGTGCCAGCAGCCTCAGACTAGCGGGGTCCTACGAGCAGTACTTC. Its translation is CASSLRLAGSYEQYF.

To note about this clone: The identical CDR3 is also encoded by other nucleotide sequences in the sample. The chain carries TRBV5-4 and TRBJ2-3; 7 nucleotides align to TRBD2. Germline-derived CDR1 and CDR2 are SGHNT and YYREEE (reference sequence). J gave up 3 bases and V 4 bases, and 5 bases lay outside the gene matches. CDR3 length: 14 residues. The CDR3 DNA is TGTGCCAGCAGCCTGGGGGGGAGGACAGATACGCAGTATTTT. Its protein is CASSLGGRTDTQYF.

The chain links TRBV2 to TRBJ1-1; 7 bases map to TRBD1. The germline V gene encodes CDR1 SNHLY and CDR2 FYNNEI. V dropped 10 bases and J dropped 0; count of bases not matched to a gene: 5. The CDR3 extends over 13 amino acids. CDR3: CATETGMNTEAFF. CDR3 coding DNA: TGTGCCACAGAGACAGGGATGAACACTGAAGCTTTCTTT.

This chain's CDR3 is CATSRDFQVNQPQHF. The CDR3 region has the DNA TGTGCCACCAGCAGAGACTTTCAGGTGAATCAGCCCCAGCATTTT. The chain is built from TRBV15 and TRBJ1-5, with no clear D. The V gene lost 0 bases and the J gene lost 4 bases, with 10 bases spanning the gap. This CDR3 is built from 15 residues. Germline CDR1 is LNHNV and CDR2 is YYDKDF (reference sequence).

This sequence joins TRBV29-1 and TRBJ2-7; D not resolved. This CDR3 has 12 residues. Trimming pared 4 bases from V and 3 bases from J, leaving 10 bases between. Germline-derived CDR1 and CDR2 are SQVTM and ANQGSEA. The CDR3: CSVGGESYEQYF. The CDR3 coding sequence is TGCAGCGTTGGTGGAGAGAGCTACGAGCAGTACTTC.

This chain connects TRBV6-5 to TRBJ2-7; TRBD1 matches at 11 bases. The CDR3 extends over 14 amino acids. J was trimmed by 4 bases and V by 5 bases; bases with no gene match: 4. Germline V gives CDR1 MNHEY, CDR2 SVGAGI. CDR3 residues: CASSAGTGGYEQYF. CDR3 nucleotide sequence: TGTGCCAGCAGTGCAGGGACAGGGGGTTACGAGCAGTACTTC.

V gene TRBV6-1 combines with J gene TRBJ2-7; D is perhaps TRBD1 (5 bases). Germline CDR1 and CDR2: MNHNS and SASEGT. This CDR3 has 15 amino acids. Trimming left V 8 bases short and J 6 bases short, with 23 bases between. In DNA, the CDR3 is TGTGCCAGCGGAATCGCAGGGTCCGGCATTGGCGAGCAGTACTTC. This translates into CASGIAGSGIGEQYF.

The chain is built from TRBV5-1 and TRBJ1-2; D not resolved. The V gene lost 0 bases and the J gene lost 6 bases, with 12 bases spanning the gap. Germline lookup yields CDR1 SGHRS and CDR2 YFSETQ. This CDR3 has 14 amino acids. CDR3 in DNA: TGCGCCAGCAGCTTGGCCCCGGGATCTGATGGCTACACCTTC. Translated, it gives CASSLAPGSDGYTF.

The chain has TRBV5-1 and TRBJ2-5; TRBD1 aligns across 8 bases. The J call may be mistaken, given a closer DNA end match to TRBJ2-7. The V gene's germline CDR1 is SGHRS and CDR2 YFSETQ. This CDR3 region has 15 residues. As DNA, the CDR3 is TGCGCCAGCAGCTTGGACGGACAGGGAGCCTACGAGCAGTACTTC. This sequence encodes CASSLDGQGAYEQYF.

The chain couples TRBV4-3 to TRBJ1-1; D is unresolved. This CDR3 has 13 residues. V was clipped by 0 bases and J by 5 bases, with 7 bases between them. Germline CDR1 and CDR2: LGHNA and YSLEER. This CDR3 is CASSQEPGTEAFF. The CDR3 DNA reads TGCGCCAGCAGCCAAGAGCCGGGGACTGAAGCTTTCTTT.

The chain joins TRBV2 to TRBJ1-3; 8 bases align to TRBD1. This CDR3 is built from 13 residues. The V and J ends lost 8 bases and 4 bases, in that order; junction bases with no gene match: 4. Germline CDR1 reads SNHLY; CDR2 reads FYNNEI. The CDR3 nucleotides are TGTGCCAGCCAGGGGGCCAGGGGAAACACCATATATTTT. Encoded protein: CASQGARGNTIYF.

The rearrangement uses TRBV10-3 and TRBJ2-3; TRBD2 matches 10 bases. Germline CDR1 reads ENHRY; CDR2 reads SYGVKD. V lost 0 bases and J lost 2; bases outside the gene matches: 8. This CDR3 is 18 amino acids long. CDR3 loop: CAISESPGSGGPTDTQYF. The CDR3 DNA reads as TGTGCCATCAGTGAGTCCCCGGGTAGCGGGGGGCCCACAGATACGCAGTATTTT.

The V call is TRBV9, the J call TRBJ2-5; possible D gene TRBD2, 5 bases. Germline V gives CDR1 SGDLS, CDR2 YYNGEE. The CDR3 extends over 15 amino acids. V was shortened by 0 bases and J by 5 bases, with 14 bases between the two germline ends. CDR3 nucleotides: TGTGCCAGCAGCGTAGCCACGAGGGTCGGGGAGACCCAGTACTTC. This translates into CASSVATRVGETQYF.

The rearrangement uses TRBV19 and TRBJ2-1; D remains ambiguous. The CDR3 runs 13 residues. The V end was cut by 5 bases, the J end by 7 bases, with 12 bases between. Germline V gives CDR1 LNHDA, CDR2 SQIVND (reference sequence). The CDR3 coding sequence is TGTGCCAGTAGTGATGAGTTTTGGAATGAGCAGTTCTTC. Translating it yields CASSDEFWNEQFF.

The genes are TRBV6-5 and TRBJ2-7; a weak D match, TRBD2 (5 bases). The CDR3 covers 13 residues. With 6 bases removed from V and 2 bases from J, the gap between germline ends came to 11 bases. Looked up from germline, CDR1 is MNHEY and CDR2 is SVGAGI. CDR3 residues: CASSSWGAYEQYF. The CDR3 nucleotides read TGTGCCAGCAGCTCCTGGGGAGCCTACGAGCAGTACTTC.

The chain uses TRBV7-3 and TRBJ2-1; 8 nucleotides align to TRBD2. V gave up 1 base and J gave up 8 bases; unmatched junction bases: 7. Germline-derived CDR1 and CDR2 are SGHTA and FQGTGA. The CDR3 is made up of 15 amino acids. The CDR3 reads CASSLNGGAWDEQFF. The CDR3 nucleotides read TGTGCCAGCAGCTTAAACGGGGGGGCCTGGGATGAGCAGTTCTTC.

The rearrangement joins TRBV7-3 to TRBJ2-3; no reliable D call. Looked up from germline, CDR1 is SGHTA and CDR2 is FQGTGA. The CDR3 totals 13 residues. V dropped 4 bases and J dropped 0 bases, with 5 bases sitting between them. This CDR3 is CASSSVSTDTQYF. The CDR3 DNA is TGTGCCAGCAGCTCGGTCAGCACAGATACGCAGTATTTT.

About this clone: The junction differs from germline at one of its ends, possibly a read error. At the DNA level, this CDR3 is encoded by other sequences in the same sample as well. This chain connects TRBV4-1 to TRBJ1-1, with D hard to call. CDR1 is MGHRA, CDR2 YSYEKL, per germline. This CDR3 has 14 residues. CDR3 coding DNA: TGCGCCAGCAGCCAAGTCGGGGAGAACACTGAGGCTTTCTTT. It is translated as CASSQVGENTEAFF.

The rearrangement joins TRBV18 to TRBJ2-3; 11 positions agree with TRBD2. The V and J ends lost 5 bases and 2 bases, in that order; junction bases with no gene match: 6. The germline CDR1 and CDR2 sequences are KGHSH and LQKENI. The CDR3 consists of 16 residues. This CDR3 reads CASSTLAGGFTDTQYF. In DNA form, the CDR3 reads TGTGCCAGCTCAACGCTAGCGGGGGGTTTCACAGATACGCAGTATTTT.